The clone carrying this TCR beta chain was observed a handful of times. The antigen is not known. The donors gave bone marrow, and they were healthy. Germline values: CDR1 LNHDA, CDR2 SQIVND (reference sequence). The CDR3 loop spans 13 amino acids. After removal of 5 bases from V and 11 bases from J, the junction contained 11 bases not matched to a gene. PCR employed 60 Vbeta and 13 Jbeta primers. The repertoire was sequenced with immunoSEQ multiplex PCR; TCRdb's copy has only in-frame clones and lacks some. The table records approximately 240,000 clones, roughly 82% of them present only once. This sample is drawn from a study of cytomegalovirus exposure and HLA in healthy donors. Findings of the study overall: HLA-A and HLA-B allele assignments for most subjects were reportedly predicted accurately using TCR beta sequences.

What was sequenced was PBMCs. The origin of this receptor is a woman between 40 and 50 years old in good health and CMV-seropositive. The chain uses TRBV19 and TRBJ1-1; 7 bases are a match to TRBD1. CDR3 nucleotide sequence: TGTGCCAGTAGTCCCAGGGACAGTTGGAGTGCTTTCTTT. It codes for CASSPRDSWSAFF.